The 7 T cell receptor beta chains below were found in one sample sequenced in a study of cytomegalovirus exposure and HLA in healthy donors. Use of 60 Vbeta and 13 Jbeta primers characterized the PCR. Some clones are missing from TCRdb's copy, which holds only in-frame ones; the method was immunoSEQ multiplex PCR. The repertoire holds around 120,000 clones, with about 80% as singletons. Sample: PBMCs. These receptors were obtained from a young man in good health and CMV-seropositive.

The rearrangement joins TRBV5-4 to TRBJ1-4, with unresolved D. Germline V gene lookup returns CDR1 SGHNT and CDR2 YYREEE (reference sequence). V was cut by 6 bases and J by 5 bases, with 11 bases left in between. There are 13 residues in the CDR3. CDR3 nucleotides: TGTGCCAGCACAACAACCCCGAATGAAAAACTGTTTTTT. This sequence encodes CASTTTPNEKLFF.

The chain employs TRBV27 and TRBJ2-6; D is unresolved. Trimming shortened V by 5 bases and J by 0 bases, and 11 bases separated the two germline ends. Germline values: CDR1 MNHEY, CDR2 SMNVEV (reference sequence). The CDR3 contains 16 residues. The CDR3 DNA reads TGTGCCAGCAGTGCTACTGTATCCTCTGGGGCCAACGTCCTGACTTTC. Its translation is CASSATVSSGANVLTF.

This chain links TRBV7-8 with TRBJ2-7; tentative D call: TRBD1 (6 bases). Trimming shortened V by 6 bases and J by 2 bases, and 17 bases separated the two germline ends. CDR3 length: 15 residues. In germline, CDR1 is SGHVS, CDR2 FQNEAQ. The CDR3 here is CASRTGRGSAYEQYF. CDR3 sequence (DNA): TGTGCCAGCAGAACTGGCAGGGGTTCCGCCTACGAGCAGTACTTC.

V usage is TRBV7-2 and J usage is TRBJ2-2; TRBD2 aligns across 8 bases. This CDR3 region has 16 residues. V was pared by 2 bases and J by 3 bases, with 5 bases of the junction left unmatched. The germline V gene encodes CDR1 SGHTA and CDR2 FQGNSA. Here the CDR3 reads CASSLYGGVYTGELFF. CDR3 nucleotide sequence: TGTGCCAGCAGCTTATACGGGGGGGTATACACCGGGGAGCTGTTTTTT.

The CDR3 DNA reads TGTGCCAGCTCACCACGGACTAGCGGGGTAGATACGCAGTATTTT. This codes for CASSPRTSGVDTQYF. The V gene is TRBV18, the J gene TRBJ2-3; 12 bases fit TRBD2. CDR1 KGHSH and CDR2 LQKENI come from the germline V gene. V shed 1 base, J shed 5 bases, and the junction held 1 base outside the gene matches. This CDR3 spans 15 amino acids.

CDR3 sequence: CAISESRQGSTEAFF. In nucleotides, the CDR3 is TGTGCCATCAGTGAGTCGCGACAGGGTTCGACTGAAGCTTTCTTT. V usage is TRBV10-3 and J usage is TRBJ1-1; TRBD1 matches 7 bases. The CDR3 extends over 15 amino acids. V shed 0 bases and J 5 bases; nucleotides not matched to a gene: 6. CDR1 ENHRY and CDR2 SYGVKD come from the germline V gene.

This clone is a singleton in its sample. The rearrangement uses TRBV7-3 and TRBJ2-1; D perhaps matches TRBD1 (6 bases). Germline V lookup: CDR1 SGHTA, CDR2 FQGTGA. Trimming removed 2 bases at V and 0 bases at J, with 8 bases between. The length of the CDR3 is 15 residues. CDR3 protein: CASSLVQGSYNEQFF. The CDR3 DNA reads as TGTGCCAGCAGCTTAGTACAGGGCTCCTACAATGAGCAGTTCTTC. The full variable domain, with the rest looked up from reference TRBV7-3 and TRBJ2-1, is GAGVSQTPSNKVTEKGKYVELRCDPISGHTALYWYRQSLGQGPEFLIYFQGTGAADDSGLPNDRFFAVRPEGSVSTLKIQRTERGDSAVYLCASSLVQGSYNEQFFGPGTRLTVL.